The 22 T cell receptor beta chains below all came from one sample that was sequenced in a study of blood T cells in healthy people across ages (dated by TCRdb to the mid-2010s). Library prep was done by 5' RACE. The sample was run on an Illumina HiSeq 2500. A second PCR of about 7 to 12 cycles was run with a J-beta primer mix and a sample-barcoded 5' primer. TCRdb reran the public reads through fastp at Q25 and MiXCR, keeping productive beta chains. Each entry is one CDR3 protein sequence, shown with its most common DNA and genes. In all, the sample holds roughly 900,000 distinct CDR3 sequences, and around 46% of those were seen once. In total, the top ten clones hold roughly 12% of the sample. The specimen was blood. The source is a man aged 25-45 years in good health.

This rearrangement joins TRBV11-1 to TRBJ2-7; TRBD2 might be the D (6 bases). The V end was cut by 2 bases, the J end by 5 bases, with 22 bases between. CDR1 SGHAT and CDR2 FQDESV come from the germline V gene (reference sequence). The CDR3 consists of 17 residues. CDR3 bases: TGTGCCAGCAGCTTAAATGGGGCCGGGACTTGGGGGAACGAGCAGTACTTC. It is translated as CASSLNGAGTWGNEQYF.

The rearrangement uses TRBV5-1 and TRBJ2-7; TRBD1 is a possible D gene (6 bases). The germline V and J ends were trimmed by 7 bases and 4 bases, with 15 bases remaining between them. This CDR3 region has 13 residues. CDR1 SGHRS and CDR2 YFSETQ come from the germline V gene. DNA for the CDR3: TGCGCCAGCGGTTCCGCGGACAGATACGAGCAGTACTTC. Translation gives CASGSADRYEQYF. The full variable domain, completed using reference TRBV5-1 and TRBJ2-7, is KAGVTQTPRYLIKTRGQQVTLSCSPISGHRSVSWYQQTPGQGLQFLFEYFSETQRNKGNFPGRFSGRQFSNSRSEMNVSTLELGDSALYLCASGSADRYEQYFGPGTRLTVT.

The chain combines TRBV3-1 with TRBJ2-1; no clear D. The CDR3 runs 12 residues. Germline V gene data show CDR1 as LGHDT and CDR2 as YNNKEL (reference sequence). The V end was cut by 4 bases, the J end by 7 bases, with 8 bases between. The CDR3 DNA reads TGTGCCAGCAGCCCCAATGGAAATGAGCAGTTCTTC. Translating gives CASSPNGNEQFF.

The table lists this clonotype with a few counts. The chain is built from TRBV20-1 and TRBJ2-7; D is ambiguous. This CDR3 spans 15 amino acids. V lost 3 bases and J lost 5, with 20 bases in between. From germline, CDR1 is DFQATT and CDR2 SNEGSKA (reference sequence). This CDR3 is CSASRTDGPYNEQYF. The CDR3 coding sequence is TGCAGTGCTAGCAGAACCGACGGCCCCTATAACGAGCAGTACTTC.

The gene calls are TRBV5-1 and TRBJ1-2; TRBD1 might be the D (5 bases). Germline loops: CDR1 SGHRS, CDR2 YFSETQ. The CDR3 has 16 amino acids. The germline V and J ends were trimmed by 4 bases and 0 bases, with 16 bases remaining between them. The CDR3 nucleotides read TGCGCCAGCAGCCCCACTCCCAGGGTTTCTAACTATGGCTACACCTTC. Translating gives CASSPTPRVSNYGYTF.

As for this clonotype: The conserved closing phenylalanine or tryptophan is absent in this CDR3, likely reflecting a read error. This sequence joins TRBV6-1 and TRBJ1-2; 9 positions agree with TRBD1. This CDR3 has 15 amino acids. Germline V lookup: CDR1 MNHNS, CDR2 SASEGT. The junction had 4 bases not matched to a gene; V was cut back by 1 base and J by 4 bases. CDR3 region: CASSEETGGFYGYTL. The CDR3 nucleotides are TGTGCCAGCAGTGAAGAAACAGGGGGCTTCTATGGCTACACCCTC.

Turning to this clonotype: Its ends do not fully match the called genes, so a read error is possible. The chain combines TRBV18 with TRBJ2-6; a weak D match, TRBD1 (5 bases). The CDR3 is 16 residues long. Germline loops: CDR1 KGHSH, CDR2 LQKENI. The DNA for the CDR3 is TGCGCCAGCTCACCAAGGGGTGTCTCTGGGGCCAACGTCCTGACTTTC. Translating gives CASSPRGVSGANVLTF.

The chain has TRBV6-5 and TRBJ2-5; D is ambiguous. V lost 4 bases and J 2 bases, leaving 11 bases between the germline ends. CDR1 and CDR2 from the germline V gene are MNHEY and SVGAGI. The CDR3 sequence is 14 residues long. CDR3 sequence reads: CASSLRWEQETQYF. Here the CDR3 DNA reads TGTGCCAGCAGTTTAAGGTGGGAACAAGAGACCCAGTACTTC.

V gene TRBV6-2 or TRBV6-3 combines with J gene TRBJ2-5; D may match TRBD1 or TRBD2 (5 bases each). The CDR3 is 14 amino acids. Germline values: CDR1 MNHEY, CDR2 SVGEGT. V was shortened by 6 bases and J by 11 bases, with 22 bases between the two germline ends. The CDR3 loop reads CASSAPGTNYLQYF. CDR3 sequence (DNA): TGTGCCAGCAGCGCCCCAGGGACGAATTACTTGCAGTACTTC.

This clonotype was counted between two and nine times. This sequence joins TRBV2 and TRBJ1-6, with D perhaps TRBD1 (6 bases). Trimming took off 2 bases at V and 6 bases at J, with 11 bases between the two ends. This CDR3 spans 15 amino acids. Germline values: CDR1 SNHLY, CDR2 FYNNEI. This chain's CDR3 is CASSEWQGPNSPLHF. For the CDR3, the DNA is TGTGCCAGCAGTGAATGGCAGGGGCCTAATTCACCCCTCCACTTT. The full variable domain, with the rest looked up from reference TRBV2 and TRBJ1-6, is EPEVTQTPSHQVTQMGQEVILRCVPISNHLYFYWYRQILGQKVEFLVSFYNNEISEKSEIFDDQFSVERPDGSNFTLKIRSTKLEDSAMYFCASSEWQGPNSPLHFGNGTRLTVT.

In this sample, this clonotype turned up a few times. The rearrangement links TRBV29-1 to TRBJ2-5; perhaps TRBD2 as D (6 bases). CDR1 is SQVTM, CDR2 ANQGSEA, per germline. The CDR3 totals 14 residues. V was clipped by 3 bases and J by 11 bases, with 22 bases between them. DNA for the CDR3: TGCAGCGTTGAGGGGGGTAGGGTCTACAATGAGCAGTACTTC. It translates to CSVEGGRVYNEQYF.

This clonotype has only one observation. V gene TRBV11-2 combines with J gene TRBJ2-3; 9 bases map to TRBD1. Losses at the gene ends were 6 bases for V and 0 bases for J; bases not matched to a gene: 10. Germline-derived CDR1 and CDR2 are SGHAT and FQNNGV. The CDR3 runs to 17 residues. The CDR3 loop is CASRSGTGFFSTDTQYF. CDR3 bases: TGTGCCAGCAGATCCGGGACAGGGTTCTTCAGCACAGATACGCAGTATTTT.

The gene calls are TRBV5-1 and TRBJ1-1, with a possible D match to TRBD1 (5 bases). CDR3 length: 20 residues. Germline V lookup: CDR1 SGHRS, CDR2 YFSETQ. The V and J ends lost 0 bases and 0 bases respectively, with 24 bases between them. Written as DNA, the CDR3 is TGCGCCAGCAGCTTGGTAGGCGACAGTGAGTCCCGTTTCATGAACACTGAAGCTTTCTTT. Protein sequence: CASSLVGDSESRFMNTEAFF.

This clonotype was counted a few times. The chain combines TRBV6-6 with TRBJ1-2; no reliable D call. Trimming removed 4 bases at V and 0 bases at J, with 12 bases between. The CDR3 has 15 amino acids. CDR1 and CDR2 from the germline V gene are MNHNY and SVGAGI (reference sequence). CDR3 sequence (DNA): TGTGCCAGCAGTTCCATACATGTAGCTAACTATGGCTACACCTTC. Protein product: CASSSIHVANYGYTF.

Only a few counts were recorded for this clonotype. The chain employs TRBV10-2 and TRBJ2-3; D may be TRBD1 or TRBD2 (6 bases each). Germline lookup yields CDR1 WSHSY and CDR2 SAAADI. V was cut by 6 bases and J by 5 bases, with 12 bases left in between. The CDR3 sequence is 13 residues long. This CDR3 reads CASSWGAGDTQYF. The CDR3 nucleotides read TGCGCCAGCAGCTGGGGGGCGGGAGATACGCAGTATTTT.

The V call is TRBV3-1, the J call TRBJ1-2, with unresolved D. The V and J ends lost 0 bases and 3 bases respectively, with 17 bases between them. Germline lookup yields CDR1 LGHDT and CDR2 YNNKEL (reference sequence). This CDR3 comprises 17 residues. The CDR3 sequence is CASSQDVGFSWDYGYTF. Here the CDR3 DNA reads TGTGCCAGCAGCCAAGACGTTGGCTTTTCTTGGGACTATGGCTACACCTTC.

The genes are TRBV20-1 and TRBJ2-1, with 14 bases lining up with TRBD2. The germline V gene has CDR1 DFQATT and CDR2 SNEGSKA (reference sequence). V trimming: 6 bases; J trimming: 8 bases; junction bases outside the gene matches: 3. The CDR3 is 13 amino acids. The CDR3 protein is CSAGTSGSYEQFF. In nucleotides, the CDR3 is TGCAGTGCCGGGACTAGCGGGAGCTATGAGCAGTTCTTC.

V usage is TRBV2 and J usage is TRBJ2-7, with no clear D. The ends were cut back, 8 bases at V and 2 bases at J, with 13 bases in the middle. The length of the CDR3 is 13 residues. Germline lookup yields CDR1 SNHLY and CDR2 FYNNEI. CDR3 nucleotides: TGTGCCAGCCGAAACGGCCTTACCTACGAGCAGTACTTC. It translates to CASRNGLTYEQYF.

This clonotype has a handful of counts. The chain recombines TRBV7-2 with TRBJ2-1; TRBD2 matches at 8 bases. Trimming at V came to 1 base and at J to 8 bases, leaving 7 bases not matched to a gene. From germline, CDR1 is SGHTA and CDR2 FQGNSA. This CDR3 region has 15 residues. The CDR3 here is CASSLEGGGPYEQFF. CDR3 in DNA: TGTGCCAGCAGCTTAGAGGGCGGGGGGCCCTATGAGCAGTTCTTC.

The chain uses TRBV3-1 and TRBJ2-3, with 12 nucleotides matching TRBD2. CDR1 and CDR2 from the germline V gene are LGHDT and YNNKEL (reference sequence). This CDR3 spans 15 amino acids. The ends lost 2 bases at V and 10 bases at J; junction bases unmatched: 7. CDR3: CASSQSLAGGWAQYF. CDR3 sequence (DNA): TGTGCCAGCAGCCAATCACTAGCGGGGGGTTGGGCGCAGTATTTT.

This clonotype has a handful of counts. The CDR3 here is CASSYRPLDDEQFF. In DNA, the CDR3 is TGTGCCAGCAGTTACCGTCCTCTGGACGATGAGCAGTTCTTC. The chain has TRBV6-2 or TRBV6-3 and TRBJ2-1; D gene ambiguous. Trimming removed 2 bases from V and 8 bases from J, with 13 bases in between. The germline V gene has CDR1 MNHEY and CDR2 SVGEGT. The CDR3 length is 14 residues.

The V gene is TRBV5-6, the J gene TRBJ2-5, with 7 bases matching TRBD2. Germline V CDR1 and CDR2: SGHDT, YYEEEE. J gave up 5 bases and V 4 bases, and 14 bases lay outside the gene matches. This CDR3 spans 16 amino acids. CDR3 amino acids: CASSQERLAFEETQYF. For the CDR3, the DNA is TGTGCCAGCAGCCAGGAACGACTAGCTTTTGAGGAGACCCAGTACTTC.